These 9 T cell receptor beta chains were sequenced from one sample in a study of OX40 agonist ivuxolimab in advanced cancers. Only in-frame clones appear in the TCRdb table, and some are missing; sequencing was by immunoSEQ multiplex PCR. The sample holds some 76,000 clones, about 93% seen once. The source material was CD4+ or CD8+ T cells sorted from blood, sampled in a trial of the OX40 agonist ivuxolimab. The receptors were sampled from an adult with an advanced solid tumor such as melanoma, head and neck, liver or kidney cancer.

In this sample, this clone turned up a few times. This sample also contains other DNA sequences that code for the same CDR3. V is TRBV7-9 and J is TRBJ2-5, with D unresolved. V dropped 0 bases and J dropped 3 bases, with 2 bases sitting between them. The CDR3 has 12 amino acids. Germline CDR1 SEHNR, CDR2 FQNEAQ (reference sequence). The CDR3 sequence is CASSLAEETQYF. The CDR3 nucleotides are TGTGCCAGCAGCTTAGCGGAAGAGACCCAGTACTTC. The variable domain in full, completed from reference TRBV7-9 and TRBJ2-5, reads DTGVSQNPRHKITKRGQNVTFRCDPISEHNRLYWYRQTLGQGPEFLTYFQNEAQLEKSRLLSDRFSAERPKGSFSTLEIQRTEQGDSAMYLCASSLAEETQYFGPGTRLLVL.

The gene calls are TRBV5-1 and TRBJ2-5; no reliable D call. V was cut by 4 bases and J by 5 bases, with 12 bases left in between. Germline CDR1 and CDR2: SGHRS and YFSETQ. The CDR3 has 13 amino acids. CDR3 loop: CASSPLGYETQYF. The DNA for the CDR3 is TGCGCCAGCAGCCCATTGGGCTATGAGACCCAGTACTTC.

The chain joins TRBV14 to TRBJ2-7; 8 bases match TRBD2. This CDR3 comprises 14 residues. From germline, CDR1 is SGHDN and CDR2 FVKESK. The J segment lost 7 bases and the V segment lost 3 bases, leaving 8 bases of the junction unmatched. In DNA form, the CDR3 reads TGTGCCAGCAGCCACATAGCGGGGACGGGGGAGCAGTACTTC. It is translated as CASSHIAGTGEQYF. Variable domain in full (rest from reference TRBV14 and TRBJ2-7): EAGVTQFPSHSVIEKGQTVTLRCDPISGHDNLYWYRRVMGKEIKFLLHFVKESKQDESGMPNNRFLAERTGGTYSTLKVQPAELEDSGVYFCASSHIAGTGEQYFGPGTRLTVT.

DNA for the CDR3: TGTGCCAGCAGTGATTACGCCACAGATACGCAGTATTTT. It specifies CASSDYATDTQYF. The chain links TRBV2 to TRBJ2-3; unclear D gene. Germline CDR1 is SNHLY and CDR2 is FYNNEI. V lost 3 bases and J lost 2, with 6 bases in between. This CDR3 is 13 amino acids long.

The J gene is TRBJ1-6, the V gene TRBV6-4; unclear D gene. Between the trimmed V and J ends, which lost 6 bases and 0 bases, there was a span of 12 bases. The CDR3 is 16 amino acids. Germline V gene sequence: CDR1 MRHNA, CDR2 SNTAGT. CDR3 protein: CASRDTRASYNSPLHF. CDR3 DNA: TGTGCCAGCAGGGATACAAGAGCCTCCTATAATTCACCCCTCCACTTT.

This rearrangement joins TRBV7-6 to TRBJ2-7, with D hard to call. Germline CDR1 and CDR2: SGHVS and FNYEAQ. This CDR3 contains 13 residues. Trimming stripped 5 bases from V and 0 bases from J, with 8 bases between. CDR3 protein: CASSLHVSYEQYF. The CDR3 DNA reads as TGTGCCAGCAGCCTGCACGTCTCCTACGAGCAGTACTTC.

This clone was seen just once. The chain is built from TRBV7-9 and TRBJ1-1, with D possibly matching TRBD1 (6 bases). Trimming shortened V by 2 bases and J by 5 bases, and 18 bases separated the two germline ends. This CDR3 region has 16 residues. CDR1 and CDR2 from the germline V gene are SEHNR and FQNEAQ (reference sequence). CDR3 amino acids: CASSLWQQGPRTEAFF. DNA of the CDR3: TGTGCCAGCAGCTTATGGCAACAGGGCCCCAGGACTGAAGCTTTCTTT.

Notes on this clone: One junction end does not reproduce the germline sequence, and a read error may be involved. The rearrangement uses TRBV13 and TRBJ2-1; 8 bases line up with TRBD2. The CDR3 sequence is 13 residues long. Germline V gives CDR1 PRHDT, CDR2 FYEKMQ (reference sequence). DNA for the CDR3: TGTGCCAGCAGCTGGAACCTGGAGCGGGAGCGGTTCTTC. Its translation: CASSWNLERERFF.

This chain links TRBV11-2 with TRBJ1-1, with D perhaps matching TRBD1 (6 bases). Deletions cut 5 bases from V and 5 bases from J, with 9 bases between. CDR3 length: 12 residues. CDR1 is SGHAT and CDR2 is FQNNGV in the germline V gene. CDR3 sequence: CASSLQGTEAFF. As DNA, the CDR3 is TGTGCCAGCAGCCTACAGGGTACTGAAGCTTTCTTT.